The 19 T cell receptor beta chains below were found in one sample sequenced in a study of control samples from healthy donors and cancer patients. TCRdb's copy holds only in-frame clones and misses some; the assay was immunoSEQ multiplex PCR. The sample shows around 110,000 clones, 88% of them seen only once. The material sequenced was blood. These receptors all stem from a woman aged 65 to 85 in good health.

The V and J genes are TRBV24-1 and TRBJ1-2; D is ambiguous. Trimming shortened V by 0 bases and J by 8 bases, and 9 bases separated the two germline ends. Germline-derived CDR1 and CDR2 are KGHDR and SFDVKD. This CDR3 spans 13 amino acids. The CDR3 DNA follows: TGTGCCACCAGTGATTTGCAGTCACCAGGCTACACCTTC. Its protein is CATSDLQSPGYTF.

This clone was detected once. The chain uses TRBV11-2 and TRBJ2-3, with D possibly being TRBD1 (6 bases). Deletions cut 3 bases from V and 1 base from J, with 11 bases between. The CDR3 is 15 residues long. CDR1 is SGHAT and CDR2 is FQNNGV in the germline V gene. The CDR3 DNA reads TGTGCCAGCAGCTTGCCGAGACAGGGCACAGATACGCAGTATTTT. Amino acids: CASSLPRQGTDTQYF.

The chain recombines TRBV3-1 (or the pseudogene TRBV3-2) with TRBJ2-4, with D uncertain. CDR3 size: 15 residues. CDR1 is LGHDT and CDR2 is YNNKEL in the germline V gene (reference sequence). Trimming removed 0 bases at V and 0 bases at J, with 6 bases between. The CDR3 protein is CASSQEPLAKNIQYF. DNA for the CDR3: TGTGCCAGCAGCCAAGAGCCGCTAGCCAAAAACATTCAGTACTTC.

The chain carries TRBV11-2 and TRBJ1-4; D gene ambiguous. The germline V gene encodes CDR1 SGHAT and CDR2 FQNNGV. CDR3 length equals 17 residues. V was cut by 2 bases and J by 3 bases, with 16 bases left in between. CDR3 in DNA: TGTGCCAGCAGCTTACGGACCGCCGTTGGGGCTAATGAAAAACTGTTTTTT. This gives the protein CASSLRTAVGANEKLFF. Together with reference TRBV11-2 and TRBJ1-4, the CDR3 gives the full variable domain: EAGVAQSPRYKIIEKRQSVAFWCNPISGHATLYWYQQILGQGPKLLIQFQNNGVVDDSQLPKDRFSAERLKGVDSTLKIQPAKLEDSAVYLCASSLRTAVGANEKLFFGSGTQLSVL.

The J gene is TRBJ2-5, the V gene TRBV7-9; a possible D gene is TRBD2 (7 bases). This CDR3 spans 15 amino acids. Trimming removed 1 base from V and 3 bases from J, with 12 bases in between. The germline CDR1 and CDR2 sequences are SEHNR and FQNEAQ (reference sequence). The CDR3 region has the DNA TGTGCCAGCAGCTTAGGGCGGGGGCATGAAGAGACCCAGTACTTC. The encoded protein is CASSLGRGHEETQYF.

V gene TRBV10-3 combines with J gene TRBJ1-2, with D maybe TRBD1 (5 bases). CDR3 size: 15 residues. The germline gives CDR1 ENHRY, CDR2 SYGVKD. Deletions cut 3 bases from V and 4 bases from J, with 15 bases between. The CDR3 protein is CAISEEDSQLYGYTF. The CDR3 DNA reads as TGTGCCATCAGTGAAGAAGACAGCCAGCTCTATGGCTACACCTTC.

The chain has TRBV9 and TRBJ1-3; D is ambiguous. V gave up 0 bases and J gave up 2 bases, with 9 bases separating them. The CDR3 loop spans 15 amino acids. Per germline, CDR1 SGDLS and CDR2 YYNGEE. The CDR3 region is CASSVGRVPGNTIYF. DNA of the CDR3: TGTGCCAGCAGCGTAGGTAGGGTACCTGGAAACACCATATATTTT. The full variable domain, its missing parts supplied by reference TRBV9 and TRBJ1-3, is DSGVTQTPKHLITATGQRVTLRCSPRSGDLSVYWYQQSLDQGLQFLIQYYNGEERAKGNILERFSAQQFPDLHSELNLSSLELGDSALYFCASSVGRVPGNTIYFGEGSWLTVV.

This clone was detected once. The genes are TRBV7-3 and TRBJ1-1; tentative D call: TRBD1 (6 bases). The CDR3 is made up of 15 amino acids. The germline V and J ends were trimmed by 5 bases and 0 bases, with 13 bases remaining between them. The germline V gene has CDR1 SGHTA and CDR2 FQGTGA. CDR3 DNA sequence: TGTGCCAGCAGCCCCTTGACAGGAGTGAACACTGAAGCTTTCTTT. Translation gives CASSPLTGVNTEAFF.

The J gene is TRBJ2-2, the V gene TRBV21-1. TRBV21-1 is a pseudogene segment. CDR3 size: 14 residues. CDR3 residues: CASIGGGATGELFF. The CDR3 DNA follows: TGTGCCAGCATCGGAGGGGGTGCCACCGGGGAGCTGTTTTTT.

This clone is a singleton in its sample. This chain uses TRBV4-3 with TRBJ2-1; 7 bases fit TRBD1. The V segment lost 3 bases and the J segment 7 bases; nucleotides outside the gene matches: 12. Germline V gene data show CDR1 as LGHNA and CDR2 as YSLEER. The CDR3 sequence is 16 residues long. CDR3 sequence: CASSQGTGVRWNEQFF. The CDR3 DNA is TGCGCCAGCAGCCAGGGAACAGGGGTTAGGTGGAATGAGCAGTTCTTC.

The table lists this clone with a few counts. J is TRBJ1-1 and V is TRBV3-1 (or the pseudogene TRBV3-2); D is undetermined. Trimming shortened V by 8 bases and J by 0 bases, and 7 bases separated the two germline ends. Per germline, CDR1 LGHDT and CDR2 YNNKEL (reference sequence). CDR3 size: 12 residues. In DNA, the CDR3 is TGTGCCAGCTCAACTTTGAACACTGAAGCTTTCTTT. Translated, it gives CASSTLNTEAFF.

This chain links TRBV19 with TRBJ2-7, with D perhaps assigned TRBD1 or TRBD2 (5 bases each). Trimming pared 1 base from V and 2 bases from J, leaving 15 bases between. CDR1 and CDR2 from the germline V gene are LNHDA and SQIVND (reference sequence). The CDR3 consists of 16 residues. CDR3 loop: CASSIGGEKRAYEQYF. The CDR3 DNA reads TGTGCCAGTAGTATAGGAGGGGAGAAGAGGGCCTACGAGCAGTACTTC.

This chain connects TRBV19 to TRBJ1-1; unclear D gene. The germline gives CDR1 LNHDA, CDR2 SQIVND (reference sequence). The CDR3 totals 13 residues. V lost 3 bases, J lost 4 bases, and 9 bases lay in between. The DNA of the CDR3 is TGTGCCAGTAGTATGTGGGAGGCCACTGAAGCTTTCTTT. As protein: CASSMWEATEAFF.

Note on this clone: Its ends do not fully match the called genes, so a read error is possible. The chain carries TRBV7-7 and TRBJ1-3; no definite D call. The CDR3 is 14 amino acids. Germline V gene data show CDR1 as SSHAT and CDR2 as FNYEAQ (reference sequence). The CDR3 is CASSSFRSGNTIYF. Written as DNA, the CDR3 is TGTGCTAGCAGCTCCTTTCGTTCTGGAAACACCATATATTTT. Combining the CDR3 with reference TRBV7-7 and TRBJ1-3 gives the whole variable domain GAGVSQSPRYKVTKRGQDVTLRCDPISSHATLYWYQQALGQGPEFLTYFNYEAQPDKSGLPSDRFSAERPEGSISTLTIQRTEQRDSAMYRCASSSFRSGNTIYFGEGSWLTVV.

J is TRBJ1-6 and V is TRBV27, with TRBD1 as a possible D gene (5 bases). Germline values: CDR1 MNHEY, CDR2 SMNVEV (reference sequence). The CDR3 sequence is 13 residues long. Trimming took 8 bases from V and 8 from J, leaving 13 bases between them. The DNA of the CDR3 is TGTGCCAGCCCCTGGGGGGGGGATTCACCCCTCCACTTT. Residues: CASPWGGDSPLHF.

The gene calls are TRBV7-8 and TRBJ2-5; perhaps D is TRBD1 or TRBD2 (5 bases each). V was shortened by 4 bases and J by 4 bases, with 16 bases between the two germline ends. The CDR3 spans 15 residues. The germline gives CDR1 SGHVS, CDR2 FQNEAQ. The CDR3 sequence is CASSSLLRGAETQYF. CDR3 nucleotide sequence: TGTGCCAGCAGCTCTCTACTGAGGGGCGCAGAGACCCAGTACTTC.

This clone turned up a few times. The V and J genes are TRBV7-3 and TRBJ2-2; the match to TRBD1 covers 8 bases. The V gene's germline CDR1 is SGHTA and CDR2 FQGTGA. J gave up 8 bases and V 5 bases, and 7 bases lay outside the gene matches. This CDR3 spans 14 amino acids. The CDR3 loop reads CASSPNGQGGELFF. The CDR3 coding sequence is TGTGCCAGCAGCCCGAACGGACAGGGAGGGGAGCTGTTTTTT. The full variable domain, in which reference TRBV7-3 and TRBJ2-2 provide the parts outside the CDR3, is GAGVSQTPSNKVTEKGKYVELRCDPISGHTALYWYRQSLGQGPEFLIYFQGTGAADDSGLPNDRFFAVRPEGSVSTLKIQRTERGDSAVYLCASSPNGQGGELFFGEGSRLTVL.

This chain joins TRBV7-2 and TRBJ2-3; D not resolved. Germline lookup yields CDR1 SGHTA and CDR2 FQGNSA. Between the trimmed V and J ends, which lost 4 bases and 6 bases, there was a span of 8 bases. The CDR3 consists of 12 residues. DNA for the CDR3: TGTGCCAGCAGCTCCCGAGTCGATACGCAGTATTTT. Encoded protein: CASSSRVDTQYF.

The chain joins TRBV29-1 to TRBJ2-7; the D gene is possibly TRBD1 (5 bases). This CDR3 spans 12 amino acids. The ends were cut back, 5 bases at V and 2 bases at J, with 10 bases in the middle. Looked up from germline, CDR1 is SQVTM and CDR2 is ANQGSEA. Written as DNA, the CDR3 is TGCAGCGTTCAGCAGGGAACCTACGAGCAGTACTTC. Protein: CSVQQGTYEQYF.